This T cell receptor beta chain was identified during a study of blood T cell repertoires in COVID-19. For the study at large: From T cells, B-cell-depleted T cells, or PBMCs came the material, which was cDNA or gDNA.

The data were produced by immunoSEQ multiplex PCR, yet TCRdb's version contains in-frame clones alone and is incomplete. The sample carries about 260,000 clones, around 84% recorded once. Germline V gives CDR1 SGHTA, CDR2 FQGNSA. This CDR3 region has 14 residues. The V gene lost 0 bases and the J gene lost 7 bases, with 10 bases spanning the gap. This TCR was sampled from a man aged 55-75 years with acute or convalescent COVID-19. V is TRBV7-2 and J is TRBJ2-1; D may be TRBD1 (6 bases). The sample consisted of peripheral blood. The CDR3 loop reads CASSLATQGNEQFF. DNA for the CDR3: TGTGCCAGCAGCTTAGCCACACAGGGAAATGAGCAGTTCTTC.